This T cell receptor (beta chain) is drawn from a study of T cell clonality in common variable immunodeficiency. Study-wide points: CVID subjects showed higher TCRbeta clonality than healthy controls.

This CDR3 is 19 amino acids long. V was pared by 4 bases and J by 0 bases, with 11 bases of the junction left unmatched. From germline, CDR1 is SGDLS and CDR2 YYNGEE. This clone was picked up many times. Its antigen is not identified. The read finishes 3 residues shy of the CDR3 end, and the germline J gene is used to complete it. TCRdb's copy holds only in-frame clones and misses some; the assay was immunoSEQ multiplex PCR. The sample has under 40,000 clones, none seen only once. Caucasian heritage predominated among both patients and controls. The TCR sequence derives from a person between 18 and 75 years old in good health. Sequencing was carried out using peripheral blood mononuclear cells. The rearrangement joins TRBV9 to TRBJ2-7, with 15 positions matching TRBD2. Partial CDR3 DNA: TGTGCCAGCAGCCCAGCCCCGGGGACTAGCGGGAGGAGCTCCTACGAG. Its protein product is CASSPAPGTSGRSSYE. Given in full, the CDR3 is CASSPAPGTSGRSSYEQYF.